Only one count was recorded for the clone carrying this T cell receptor (beta chain). Its matching antigen is unknown. The sample originates from a study of tumor-infiltrating lymphocytes in primary liver carcinoma. The source material, roughly 18-33 mg of unsorted bulk tissue, was used to co-extract RNA and DNA. Study-level points and caveats: Tumor tissue displayed a significantly greater top-250-clone fraction than blood (p = 0.039).

The CDR3 is made up of 13 amino acids. Per germline, CDR1 MNHEY and CDR2 SVGAGI. After removal of 4 bases from V and 11 bases from J, the junction contained 10 bases not matched to a gene. Making TCR beta cDNA involved around 500 ng total RNA and a constant-region primer. Three nested multiplex PCR rounds, a slightly modified ARM-PCR, produced the libraries for TCR beta. Forward primers for TRBV1-TRBV30 and a C-beta reverse primer served the first two PCR rounds, at around 9 cycles each. Via MiXCR, TCRdb re-called the multiplex PCR reads, giving one row per CDR3 protein. The sample contains about 92,000 distinct CDR3 sequences, 55% to 75% of which appear only once.

This receptor was identified in a man aged 40-49 years with primary liver carcinoma and hepatitis B virus infection. The rearrangement joins TRBV6-5 to TRBJ2-5; 7 bases are shared with TRBD1. The sample consisted of tumor-adjacent normal liver tissue. CDR3 DNA: TGTGCCAGCAGTTTAACTCCGGGACAGCCTCAGTACTTC. It encodes CASSLTPGQPQYF.